This T cell receptor beta chain was sequenced in a study of shared clonotypes between healthy human individuals. Study-wide points: There were few donors, and this limited the genetic and exposure-history diversity represented.

Clones were read by immunoSEQ multiplex PCR, and TCRdb kept only the in-frame ones, dropping some. The repertoire includes about 2.3 million clones, roughly 93% of them detected once, and under 0.45% sits in the top ten. The germline V gene has CDR1 MDHEN and CDR2 SYDVKM. J gave up 7 bases and V 5 bases, and 9 bases lay outside the gene matches. The length of the CDR3 is 15 residues. As for this clone: Its antigen is not identified.

This sequence originates from a man in his late teens or twenties in good health. Some clones in this sample may be carry-over from other donors' samples. This sequence joins TRBV28 and TRBJ1-5; TRBD1 matches 9 bases. The sequenced sample consisted of naive CD4+ T cells from PBMCs. Documented subset: CD45RA+ positively selected. The chain's CDR3 is CASSPTGGMIQPQHF. For the CDR3, the DNA is TGTGCCAGCAGTCCGACAGGGGGTATGATACAGCCCCAGCATTTT.